A single sample gave rise to the 8 T cell receptor beta chains below, sequenced in a study of blood T cell repertoires in COVID-19. The method was immunoSEQ multiplex PCR; TCRdb's version includes in-frame clones alone and lacks a portion of them. Among fewer than 50,000 clones listed, approximately 90% were seen once. The specimen sequenced was peripheral blood. The source of these receptors is a man aged 55 to 70 with COVID-19, enrolled during active disease.

V and J are TRBV4-1 and TRBJ2-7; maybe TRBD1 (5 bases). Looked up from germline, CDR1 is MGHRA and CDR2 is YSYEKL. The CDR3 totals 12 residues. V was cut by 5 bases and J by 3 bases, with 8 bases left in between. DNA for the CDR3: TGCGCCAGCAGCACCACAGGCTACGAGCAGTACTTC. It is translated as CASSTTGYEQYF.

V is TRBV30 and J is TRBJ1-3; D is unresolved. This CDR3 spans 14 amino acids. In germline, CDR1 is GTSNPN, CDR2 SVGIG (reference sequence). Trimming removed 2 bases from V and 2 bases from J, with 10 bases in between. DNA for the CDR3: TGTGCCTGGAGTCCCTTCAGCGCTGGAAACACCATATATTTT. It encodes CAWSPFSAGNTIYF.

In DNA, the CDR3 is TGTGCCAGCCAATCCTCGGAGGGCACTGAAGCTTTCTTT. It is translated as CASQSSEGTEAFF. The rearrangement joins TRBV6-5 to TRBJ1-1; no clear D gene. CDR3 length: 13 residues. V gave up 8 bases and J gave up 4 bases, with 14 bases separating them. Looked up from germline, CDR1 is MNHEY and CDR2 is SVGAGI.

The CDR3 loop is CASSLATGLTGYNEQFF. The DNA of the CDR3 is TGTGCCAGCAGCTTGGCGACGGGACTAACAGGCTACAATGAGCAGTTCTTC. The V and J genes are TRBV5-5 and TRBJ2-1; 7 nucleotides match TRBD2. The CDR3 runs to 17 residues. Germline V gives CDR1 SGHKS, CDR2 YYEKEE (reference sequence). V lost 0 bases to trimming and J lost 3 bases; unmatched junction nucleotides: 9.

J is TRBJ1-1 and V is TRBV7-9, with TRBD1 matching 9 bases. Looked up from germline, CDR1 is SEHNR and CDR2 is FQNEAQ (reference sequence). J lost 2 bases, V lost 5 bases, and 3 bases had no gene match. The CDR3 is made up of 14 amino acids. CDR3 sequence (DNA): TGTGCCAGCAGCGCGGACAGGGGAAACACTGAAGCTTTCTTT. Residues: CASSADRGNTEAFF.

This clone has only one observation. V usage is TRBV5-1 and J usage is TRBJ2-5; D possibly corresponds to TRBD2 (6 bases). Per germline, CDR1 SGHRS and CDR2 YFSETQ. CDR3 length equals 14 residues. Trimming left V 4 bases short and J 4 bases short, with 14 bases between. Written as DNA, the CDR3 is TGCGCCAGCAGCCCAGGCGGGGATGGAGAGACCCAGTACTTC. It codes for CASSPGGDGETQYF.

The chain employs TRBV6-2 or TRBV6-3 and TRBJ2-1; 10 nucleotides match TRBD2. CDR3 length equals 18 residues. From germline, CDR1 is MNHEY and CDR2 SVGEGT. V trimming: 2 bases; J trimming: 4 bases; junction bases outside the gene matches: 11. CDR3 nucleotides: TGTGCCAGCAGTTACCTAGCGGGAGTTGAGATTCGTTACAATGAGCAGTTCTTC. Protein product: CASSYLAGVEIRYNEQFF.

The J gene is TRBJ1-2, the V gene TRBV30; the D is unclear. The CDR3 spans 11 residues. Per germline, CDR1 GTSNPN and CDR2 SVGIG (reference sequence). DNA of the CDR3: TGTGCTACTTATGATTCCTATGGCTACACCTTC. Translating gives CATYDSYGYTF.